These 10 T cell receptor beta chains share one sample of origin, sequenced in a study of CXCR3-negative and CXCR3-positive naive CD8 T cells. Overall study results and limits: Against CXCR3-negative naive cells, CXCR3-positive naive cells showed more hydrophobic TRB CDR3s.

These TCRs are of unknown antigen specificity. The TRB libraries of cDNA were built by UMI-labeled 5' RACE. TCRdb re-called the 5' RACE reads; one entry per CDR3 protein, DNA not given. The sample totals about 56,000 distinct CDR3 sequences. The source material was naive CXCR3+ CD8+ T cells from blood. Subset denoted: CD45RO-CCR7+CD27+CD95- naive CD8+ T cells expressing CXCR3 (TNR3+). The receptors were sampled from a human donor in good health. Some clones in this sample may be carry-over from other donors' samples.

The chain couples TRBV5-1 to TRBJ2-3; TCRdb designates TRBD1, a call that cannot be tested without DNA. Germline V gene data show CDR1 as SGHRS and CDR2 as YFSETQ. The CDR3 consists of 15 residues. The CDR3 protein is CASSGLPRASDTQYF.

The J gene is TRBJ1-1, the V gene TRBV7-9; TCRdb's D call, TRBD1, is unchecked because there is no DNA. CDR1 is SEHNR and CDR2 is FQNEAQ in the germline V gene (reference sequence). CDR3 size: 14 residues. This CDR3 is CASRLTGGNTEAFF.

The CDR3 loop is CASSLAPRAKSEQYF. V usage is TRBV7-9 and J usage is TRBJ2-7; TCRdb gives TRBD1 as the D gene, but with no DNA this cannot be confirmed. The CDR3 covers 15 residues. The germline V gene encodes CDR1 SEHNR and CDR2 FQNEAQ (reference sequence). Full variable domain (outside the CDR3, taken from reference TRBV7-9 and TRBJ2-7): DTGVSQNPRHKITKRGQNVTFRCDPISEHNRLYWYRQTLGQGPEFLTYFQNEAQLEKSRLLSDRFSAERPKGSFSTLEIQRTEQGDSAMYLCASSLAPRAKSEQYFGPGTRLTVT.

The genes are TRBV7-6 and TRBJ2-7; TCRdb's D call of TRBD1 is untestable without DNA. The germline CDR1 and CDR2 sequences are SGHVS and FNYEAQ. There are 13 residues in the CDR3. Here the CDR3 reads CASSPLGGTEQYF.

V gene TRBV4-2 combines with J gene TRBJ2-7. The CDR3 is made up of 14 amino acids. Per germline, CDR1 LGHNA and CDR2 YNFKEQ. The chain's CDR3 is CASSPRDGTYEQYF.

The chain recombines TRBV4-3 with TRBJ2-7. The germline V gene encodes CDR1 LGHNA and CDR2 YSLEER. This CDR3 comprises 14 residues. CDR3: CASSQGEVAHEQYF.

The chain uses TRBV28 and TRBJ2-7; TCRdb names TRBD2, which stays unverified in the absence of DNA. CDR1 MDHEN and CDR2 SYDVKM come from the germline V gene. The CDR3 runs 16 residues. The CDR3 sequence: CASTIPTSGATYEQYF.

This chain connects TRBV7-9 to TRBJ2-7. Germline lookup yields CDR1 SEHNR and CDR2 FQNEAQ (reference sequence). This CDR3 has 13 amino acids. CDR3 loop: CASSPDLSYEQYF.

The genes are TRBV28 and TRBJ1-5; the TCRdb D gene call, TRBD1, has no DNA to confirm it. The CDR3 spans 14 residues. Germline V CDR1 and CDR2: MDHEN, SYDVKM. The CDR3 here is CASSVDRVGQPQHF.

The genes are TRBV7-9 and TRBJ1-1. The CDR3 has 14 amino acids. Germline CDR1 SEHNR, CDR2 FQNEAQ (reference sequence). This CDR3 is CASSQITGRTEAFF. The whole variable domain, remainder taken from reference TRBV7-9 and TRBJ1-1, is DTGVSQNPRHKITKRGQNVTFRCDPISEHNRLYWYRQTLGQGPEFLTYFQNEAQLEKSRLLSDRFSAERPKGSFSTLEIQRTEQGDSAMYLCASSQITGRTEAFFGQGTRLTVV.